These T cell receptor beta chains were read from a single sample in a study of identical twins. TCRdb processed the 5' RACE reads anew with MiXCR; each CDR3 protein has one entry. The data show 1.5 million or so distinct CDR3 sequences, about 32% seen once. The specimen sequenced was cord blood. The receptors come from a newborn girl in good health. The CDR3 runs from the conserved cysteine through the conserved F or W. The D gene is left open where the match is weak. A row's size may be missing; if present it is once, few, many or a size class.

D gene	clone size	V gene	J gene	CDR3 protein	CDR3 DNA
TRBD1	many	TRBV11-2	TRBJ2-6	CASSPWSGGAVGANVLTF	TGTGCCAGCAGCCCCTGGTCAGGGGGCGCGGTTGGGGCCAACGTCCTGACTTTC
-	many	TRBV5-6	TRBJ2-1	CASSWPQGLLGNEQFF	TGTGCCAGCAGCTGGCCACAGGGTTTACTAGGCAATGAGCAGTTCTTC
TRBD2	-	TRBV4-2	TRBJ2-1	CASSRGLANEQFF	TGTGCCAGCAGCCGCGGACTAGCGAATGAGCAGTTCTTC
TRBD2	-	TRBV7-9	TRBJ2-1	CASSFSSFREGPNNEQFF	TGTGCCAGCAGCTTTTCTTCGTTCCGGGAGGGCCCCAACAATGAGCAGTTCTTC
TRBD1	-	TRBV24-1	TRBJ2-5	CATSALGTGTSETQYF	TGTGCCACCAGTGCTCTAGGGACAGGGACGTCGGAGACCCAGTACTTC
-	-	TRBV3-1	TRBJ2-7	CASSLLGMFAEQYF	TGTGCCAGCAGCCTACTTGGCATGTTCGCCGAGCAGTACTTC
-	few	TRBV24-1	TRBJ2-1	CATSDASSRLDEQFF	TGTGCCACCAGTGATGCCTCCTCACGACTGGATGAGCAGTTCTTC
-	few	TRBV10-3	TRBJ2-5	CAISGQREFNEQYF	TGTGCCATCTCGGGACAAAGGGAGTTCAATGAGCAGTACTTC
TRBD2	-	TRBV5-1	TRBJ2-5	CASSFTSGLQETQYF	TGCGCCAGCAGCTTCACTAGCGGGCTCCAAGAGACCCAGTACTTC
TRBD1	many	TRBV29-1	TRBJ2-1	CSVGAQGARNEQFF	TGCAGCGTTGGGGCACAGGGGGCAAGGAATGAGCAGTTCTTC
TRBD2	-	TRBV4-2	TRBJ2-5	CASSQDRASGGLGTQYF	TGTGCCAGCAGCCAAGATAGGGCTAGCGGGGGCCTTGGGACCCAGTACTTC
-	-	TRBV6-5	TRBJ1-6	CASSYSRQSNSPLHF	TGTGCCAGCAGTTACTCGAGACAGTCTAATTCACCCCTCCACTTT
TRBD2	few	TRBV5-1	TRBJ2-3	CASSATSGGAIDTQYF	TGCGCCAGCAGCGCGACTAGCGGGGGGGCTATAGATACGCAGTATTTT
-	-	TRBV10-1	TRBJ1-5	CATKRDRRGQPQHF	TGCGCCACCAAGAGGGATAGGAGGGGTCAGCCCCAGCATTTT
TRBD1	few	TRBV4-2	TRBJ2-1	CASSQAYRGSRGEQFF	TGTGCCAGCAGCCAAGCTTACAGGGGCTCACGAGGTGAGCAGTTCTTC
TRBD1	-	TRBV27	TRBJ1-6	CATTGVAYNSPLHF	TGTGCCACCACAGGGGTCGCTTATAATTCACCCCTCCACTTT
-	-	TRBV25-1	TRBJ2-3	CASSWYPPDTQYF	TGTGCCAGCAGTTGGTATCCTCCCGATACGCAGTATTTT